This is a list of T cell receptor beta chains from one sample in a study of Graves' ophthalmopathy and Graves' hyperthyroidism. TCRdb itself ran the multiplex PCR reads through MiXCR, one entry per CDR3 protein. The sample has more than 1,000,000 distinct CDR3 sequences, about two fifths seen once; the top ten hold 8.5% to 14%. The material sequenced was peripheral blood or thyroid tissue (not recorded which). The source is an adult man with Graves' hyperthyroidism. Both conserved end residues are trimmed from each CDR3. Only some rows state a clone size, as once, few, many or a class for expanded clones.

J: TRBJ1-4; V: TRBV19; size: NA; CDR3: ASSITGRPPTTNEKLF
J: TRBJ1-3; V: TRBV20-1; size: many; CDR3: SARDPGQGVGNTIY
J: TRBJ2-7; V: TRBV3-1; size: few; CDR3: ASSPQFEVLAEQY
J: TRBJ2-7; V: TRBV5-1; size: many; CDR3: ASSLGSGSSYEQY
J: TRBJ2-7; V: TRBV29-1; size: many; CDR3: SVAGGQAHEQY
J: TRBJ2-7; V: TRBV7-9; size: NA; CDR3: ASSLREGEQY
J: TRBJ2-1; V: TRBV29-1; size: NA; CDR3: SAGLAGGNEQF
J: TRBJ2-5; V: TRBV20-1; size: many; CDR3: SARDSGRGVETQY
J: TRBJ2-2; V: TRBV5-1; size: NA; CDR3: ASSTVGLAVSATGELF
J: TRBJ1-4; V: TRBV12-3/TRBV12-4; size: few; CDR3: ASSRPGTGESREKLF
J: TRBJ2-2; V: TRBV5-1; size: NA; CDR3: ASSGRQGTNTGELF
J: TRBJ2-2; V: TRBV9; size: once; CDR3: ASSVRGAGTGELF
J: TRBJ2-7; V: TRBV7-9; size: NA; CDR3: ASSLSQGSGYEQY
J: TRBJ1-4; V: TRBV9; size: NA; CDR3: ASSPRTGFNEKLF
J: TRBJ1-2; V: TRBV4-3; size: NA; CDR3: ASSQEGGGSNYGYT
J: TRBJ2-6; V: TRBV12-3/TRBV12-4; size: many; CDR3: ASSLRATGANVLT
J: TRBJ1-2; V: TRBV6-2/TRBV6-3; size: once; CDR3: ASKTSSAAGYT
J: TRBJ1-4; V: TRBV9; size: many; CDR3: ASSVEGQGGEKLF
J: TRBJ1-2; V: TRBV30; size: NA; CDR3: AWSVLGTYGYT
J: TRBJ2-3; V: TRBV10-3; size: few; CDR3: AIRTSGGAVDTQY
J: TRBJ2-7; V: TRBV20-1; size: NA; CDR3: SARDVRRGRAVNEQY
J: TRBJ1-5; V: TRBV6-5; size: NA; CDR3: ASSSLGTGGQPQH
J: TRBJ2-6; V: TRBV29-1; size: many; CDR3: SVKVPRQDEFSGANVLT
J: TRBJ2-7; V: TRBV5-1; size: NA; CDR3: ASSPRGTSGIYEQY
J: TRBJ1-5; V: TRBV12-3/TRBV12-4; size: NA; CDR3: ASSLRGQGNLNQPQH
J: TRBJ2-7; V: TRBV29-1; size: many; CDR3: SVQAGLEAYEQY
J: TRBJ2-7; V: TRBV18; size: few; CDR3: ASSPPGQAFSEQY
J: TRBJ2-5; V: TRBV24-1; size: many; CDR3: ATSEYGTGLETQY
J: TRBJ2-7; V: TRBV7-9; size: many; CDR3: ASSLSQDFYEQY
J: TRBJ2-7; V: TRBV10-3; size: NA; CDR3: AISEGLGH
J: TRBJ1-6; V: TRBV11-2; size: NA; CDR3: ASSQDGLGNSPLH
J: TRBJ2-3; V: TRBV7-9; size: NA; CDR3: ASSHDRRTDTQY
J: TRBJ2-7; V: TRBV20-1; size: NA; CDR3: SPYQGTYEQY
J: TRBJ1-5; V: TRBV19; size: few; CDR3: ASTSSGGPNQPQH
J: TRBJ1-2; V: TRBV7-8; size: NA; CDR3: ASSWDGLNYGYT
J: TRBJ1-6; V: TRBV25-1; size: NA; CDR3: ASLEDRWDSPLH
J: TRBJ2-7; V: TRBV7-2; size: NA; CDR3: ASSPGVRPHEQY
J: TRBJ2-5; V: TRBV2; size: NA; CDR3: ASSLSREWGSQETQY
J: TRBJ1-3; V: TRBV20-1; size: NA; CDR3: SAPDHRVGNTIY
J: TRBJ2-5; V: TRBV7-2; size: many; CDR3: ASSPGQGKGETQY